This paragraph reports one T cell receptor beta chain. In the source study's methods: Reference gene primer amplification gave estimated nucleated cell counts. TCRdb's copy holds only in-frame clones and misses some; the assay was immunoSEQ multiplex PCR. V and J calls and clone size are copied from that table; D and trimming were computed from the DNA. The data contain fewer than 450,000 clones, 88% of them singletons. These data are taken from a study of blood T cell repertoires in COVID-19. Study-wide context: In each case, the material was cDNA or gDNA derived from T cells, B-cell-depleted T cells, or PBMCs.

The CDR3 has 16 residues. Trimming stripped 0 bases from V and 5 bases from J, with 16 bases between. Germline assignment: CDR1 MNHEY and CDR2 SMNVEV (reference sequence). This sequence was found in a woman aged 45 to 65 with COVID-19, enrolled during active disease. Sample: peripheral blood. The chain recombines TRBV27 with TRBJ2-5; D perhaps matches TRBD2 (5 bases). The CDR3 DNA follows: TGTGCCAGCAGTTTATCGCTAGCCCCACAGAGGGAGACCCAGTACTTC. Protein: CASSLSLAPQRETQYF.